Following are 24 T cell receptor beta chains from one sample sequenced in a study of metastatic and nonmetastatic thyroid tumors. Through MiXCR, TCRdb re-clonotyped the PCR reads. Among about 92,000 clones, 15% were seen once, and the ten largest hold just over 3.5%. Until they underwent thyroid surgery, no patient had received any treatment. The specimen sequenced was blood. The receptors were sampled from a female donor with papillary thyroid cancer or a benign thyroid nodule (not recorded which). Some clones in this sample may be carry-over from other donors' samples.

This clone appeared a few times. The chain employs TRBV5-6 and TRBJ2-5, with D perhaps assigned TRBD1 or TRBD2 (5 bases each). There are 13 residues in the CDR3. Trimming shortened V by 6 bases and J by 3 bases, and 12 bases separated the two germline ends. Germline CDR1 is SGHDT and CDR2 is YYEEEE. The CDR3 nucleotides are TGTGCCAGCACCCGAGGGACCAAAGAGACCCAGTACTTC. Translating gives CASTRGTKETQYF.

This clone was counted at least ten times. This rearrangement joins TRBV28 to TRBJ2-1; 8 nucleotides match TRBD1. This CDR3 is built from 17 residues. V shed 5 bases, J shed 3 bases, and the junction held 12 bases outside the gene matches. In germline, CDR1 is MDHEN, CDR2 SYDVKM. CDR3 sequence (DNA): TGTGCCAGCAGTGCCCTCCCCGGGACAGGATACTACAATGAGCAGTTCTTC. This encodes CASSALPGTGYYNEQFF.

Remarks on this clone: A much larger clonotype is one base distant, so this may be a read error. This chain joins TRBV4-2 and TRBJ1-1; D is perhaps TRBD1 (6 bases). V was shortened by 0 bases and J by 4 bases, with 12 bases between the two germline ends. Germline V gene sequence: CDR1 LGHNA, CDR2 YNFKEQ. The CDR3 is made up of 15 amino acids. DNA for the CDR3: TGTGCCAGCAGCCAAGAAGAGGGGGTGGGCACTGAAGCTTTCTTT. Its protein product is CASSQEEGVGTEAFF.

As for this clone: This may stem from a read error, because a much larger clone lies one nucleotide away. Other DNA sequences of this sample code for an identical CDR3. The V call is TRBV28, the J call TRBJ2-5, with D perhaps matching TRBD1 (5 bases). Per germline, CDR1 MDHEN and CDR2 SYDVKM. The CDR3 extends over 13 amino acids. V lost 6 bases, J lost 1 base, and 9 bases lay in between. The CDR3 sequence is CASRTDSQETQYF. The CDR3 bases are TGTGCCAGCAGGACTGACAGCCAAGAGACCCAGTACTTC.

This clone came up many times. The identical CDR3 is also encoded by other nucleotide sequences in the sample. The V gene is TRBV4-2, the J gene TRBJ2-3, with 12 bases aligning to TRBD2. V was pared by 2 bases and J by 4 bases, with 4 bases of the junction left unmatched. Germline V gene lookup returns CDR1 LGHNA and CDR2 YNFKEQ. This CDR3 region has 16 residues. CDR3 DNA sequence: TGTGCCAGCAGCCAAACTCCTAGCGGGGGGGCAGATACGCAGTATTTT. It specifies CASSQTPSGGADTQYF.

At least ten counts were recorded for this clone. The chain combines TRBV12-3 or TRBV12-4 with TRBJ2-5, with TRBD1 as a possible D gene (6 bases). The CDR3 has 14 residues. V lost 3 bases, J lost 5 bases, and 13 bases lay in between. CDR3 DNA: TGTGCCAGCAGTTTTTCGACAGGCGGGGAGACCCAGTACTTC. Its translation: CASSFSTGGETQYF.

A remark on this clone: Being one base from a much bigger clone, this may be a read error. The chain couples TRBV14 to TRBJ1-2, with unresolved D. Germline CDR1 is SGHDN and CDR2 is FVKESK. Trimming shortened V by 1 base and J by 3 bases, and 18 bases separated the two germline ends. This CDR3 is 17 amino acids long. The CDR3 loop reads CASSQAAGRKLYYGYTF. The CDR3 DNA reads TGTGCCAGCAGCCAAGCAGCCGGACGTAAGTTGTACTATGGCTACACCTTC.

This clone was counted many times. This sequence joins TRBV6-5 and TRBJ1-2; the match to TRBD1 covers 9 bases. Germline V lookup: CDR1 MNHEY, CDR2 SVGAGI. Germline trimming cut 0 bases from V and 7 bases from J; bases unmatched to any gene: 0. CDR3 length: 13 amino acids. CDR3 sequence: CASSYSTGGGYTF. DNA for the CDR3: TGTGCCAGCAGTTACTCGACAGGGGGTGGCTACACCTTC.

This clone was counted ten times or more. The chain joins TRBV18 to TRBJ2-7, with D possibly TRBD2 on 5 matching bases. The CDR3 is 16 amino acids. The germline gives CDR1 KGHSH, CDR2 LQKENI. The V and J ends lost 0 bases and 3 bases respectively, with 15 bases between them. Here the CDR3 DNA reads TGTGCCAGCTCACCACCTTTCGAGGGAACGGTCTACGAGCAGTACTTC. Translated: CASSPPFEGTVYEQYF.

This clone has ten or more counts. The rearrangement links TRBV20-1 to TRBJ1-2, with TRBD1 as a possible D gene (6 bases). This CDR3 is built from 17 residues. The V and J ends lost 0 bases and 3 bases respectively, with 20 bases between them. Per the germline V gene, CDR1 is DFQATT and CDR2 is SNEGSKA (reference sequence). CDR3 DNA: TGCAGTGCTAGAGATTGGGGTTCGGACAGATGGGACTATGGCTACACCTTC. Translating it yields CSARDWGSDRWDYGYTF.

This clone was seen ten or more times. The chain links TRBV19 to TRBJ1-1; D call uncertain. V was pared by 5 bases and J by 4 bases, with 23 bases between. CDR3 size: 17 residues. Germline V gives CDR1 LNHDA, CDR2 SQIVND (reference sequence). CDR3 amino acids: CASSHTGRRTRTTEAFF. In nucleotides, the CDR3 is TGTGCCAGTAGTCATACGGGCCGCCGGACGAGAACCACTGAAGCTTTCTTT. The full variable domain, in which reference TRBV19 and TRBJ1-1 provide the parts outside the CDR3, is DGGITQSPKYLFRKEGQNVTLSCEQNLNHDAMYWYRQDPGQGLRLIYYSQIVNDFQKGDIAEGYSVSREKKESFPLTVTSAQKNPTAFYLCASSHTGRRTRTTEAFFGQGTRLTVV.

This clone has ten or more counts. The genes are TRBV15 and TRBJ1-6, with D possibly TRBD1 on 6 matching bases. CDR3 length equals 15 residues. The V end lost 4 bases, the J end lost 8 bases, and 15 bases lay between the germline ends. Germline V gene lookup returns CDR1 LNHNV and CDR2 YYDKDF (reference sequence). The CDR3 coding sequence is TGTGCCACCAGCAACGACGGGGGCACGTATTCACCCCTCCACTTT. The encoded protein is CATSNDGGTYSPLHF.

This clone was seen ten or more times. The chain recombines TRBV12-3 or TRBV12-4 with TRBJ2-7; 8 positions agree with TRBD1. This CDR3 spans 14 amino acids. V gave up 4 bases and J gave up 5 bases; unmatched junction bases: 7. CDR3 nucleotide sequence: TGTGCCAGCAGTTCCGGGACAGGTCGCGACGAGCAGTACTTC. This translates into CASSSGTGRDEQYF.

This clone has ten or more counts. This chain connects TRBV6-1 to TRBJ2-2; weak D call: TRBD2 (5 bases). V lost 4 bases to trimming and J lost 6 bases, with 12 bases between them. Per the germline V gene, CDR1 is MNHNS and CDR2 is SASEGT. CDR3 size: 14 residues. CDR3 DNA: TGTGCCAGCAGTGCTACCGGGGAGTCCGGGGAGCTGTTTTTT. Translated: CASSATGESGELFF.

The V and J genes are TRBV18 and TRBJ2-3; 9 nucleotides align to TRBD1. This CDR3 has 19 residues. Per germline, CDR1 KGHSH and CDR2 LQKENI. V trimming: 3 bases; J trimming: 0 bases; junction bases outside the gene matches: 13. The DNA of the CDR3 is TGTGCCAGCTCACCGAACTCGGGACAGGGCTACACTAGCACAGATACGCAGTATTTT. Translation: CASSPNSGQGYTSTDTQYF.

V and J are TRBV20-1 and TRBJ1-2; TRBD1 is a possible D gene (6 bases). The CDR3 is made up of 11 amino acids. Germline V gene lookup returns CDR1 DFQATT and CDR2 SNEGSKA (reference sequence). CDR3: CSLGGADGYTF. In DNA, the CDR3 is TGCTCCCTAGGGGGGGCGGATGGCTACACCTTC.

This clone was recorded many times. Other DNA sequences in this sample translate to the same CDR3. V and J are TRBV4-1 and TRBJ2-2; the D call may be TRBD1 or TRBD2 (5 bases each). Germline V gene lookup returns CDR1 MGHRA and CDR2 YSYEKL. Trimming stripped 0 bases from V and 5 bases from J, with 16 bases between. The CDR3 has 17 amino acids. As DNA, the CDR3 is TGCGCCAGCAGCCAAGATCTGGGGCTTTCGGGGACCGGGGAGCTGTTTTTT. Its translation: CASSQDLGLSGTGELFF.

This clone was recorded at least ten times. The chain links TRBV2 to TRBJ2-7; weak D call: TRBD2 (5 bases). Trimming stripped 5 bases from V and 7 bases from J, with 12 bases between. Per germline, CDR1 SNHLY and CDR2 FYNNEI. This CDR3 region has 12 residues. CDR3 nucleotides: TGTGCCAGCAGTCAGGACTCCTCGGAGCAGTACTTC. It yields the protein CASSQDSSEQYF.

This clone was seen ten or more times. The V call is TRBV19, the J call TRBJ1-5; possible D gene TRBD1, 5 bases. Germline values: CDR1 LNHDA, CDR2 SQIVND (reference sequence). The V end lost 7 bases, the J end lost 3 bases, and 16 bases lay between the germline ends. CDR3 size: 15 residues. The chain's CDR3 is CASTGGGPFNQPQHF. The CDR3 DNA is TGTGCCAGTACCGGGGGTGGGCCTTTCAATCAGCCCCAGCATTTT.

As for this clone: A much bigger clone sits one base away, suggesting this may be a read error. The chain couples TRBV5-4 to TRBJ2-6; no reliable D call. This CDR3 region has 15 residues. Germline CDR1 reads SGHNT; CDR2 reads YYREEE (reference sequence). The CDR3 DNA reads TGTGCCGGCAGCTTGGATCTCTCTGGGGCCAACGTCCTGACTTTC. Translating it yields CAGSLDLSGANVLTF.

For this clone: The conserved phenylalanine or tryptophan normally closing the CDR3 is absent here, so this likely arose from a read error. The DNA is left out, because the CDR3 cannot be placed on it with certainty; the CDR3 is given as TCRdb lists it. The chain employs TRBV6-1 and TRBJ1-1. The germline CDR1 and CDR2 sequences are MNHNS and SASEGT. The CDR3 is 15 residues long, counting both termini. CDR3: CASSYHGGPNTEDFL.

This clone was seen only a few times. The junction and the germline gene differ at one end; a read error may be behind it. The gene calls are TRBV19 and TRBJ2-7; 9 nucleotides line up with TRBD1. Germline V gene lookup returns CDR1 LNHDA and CDR2 SQIVND (reference sequence). The CDR3 contains 13 residues. This CDR3 reads CASSGTGCYDQYF. The CDR3 DNA reads TGTGCCAGTAGTGGGACAGGGTGCTACGATCAGTACTTC.

This clone was counted once. This clone may be a read error of a much larger clone one base away. This same CDR3 is encoded by further DNA sequences in the sample. The chain couples TRBV4-1 to TRBJ2-2; D ambiguous. The CDR3 runs 16 residues. CDR1 and CDR2 (germline): MGHRA, YSYEKL. CDR3 residues: CASSQGHRASTGELFF. The DNA for the CDR3 is TGCGCCAGCAGCCAAGGACACCGTGCGAGCACCGGTGAGCTGTTTTTT.

This clone was recorded at least ten times. The same CDR3 arises from other DNA sequences in this sample as well. The gene calls are TRBV25-1 and TRBJ1-4; 9 bases match TRBD1. The CDR3 covers 14 residues. From germline, CDR1 is MGHDK and CDR2 SYGVNS. V was clipped by 6 bases and J by 7 bases; unmatched bases: 6. The CDR3 nucleotides read TGTGCCAGCAGCGACGACAGGGGGGCTGAAAAACTGTTTTTT. Amino acids: CASSDDRGAEKLFF.